The rows below give T cell receptor beta chains drawn from one sample of a study of blood T cell repertoires in COVID-19. Measured with immunoSEQ multiplex PCR; TCRdb has only the in-frame clones, and not every one. Counted here are 70,000 to 95,000 clones, approximately 93% occurring once; the ten biggest clones make up just over 2.5%. The sample comprised peripheral blood. All receptors come from a man aged 50 to 60 with COVID-19, enrolled during active disease. Each CDR3 is given with its conserved first and last residue. A D gene is named only where the DNA matches it firmly. Clone size is shown for a subset of rows, as once, few, many or a class of expanded clone.

v_gene: TRBV4-1
abundance: .
j_gene: TRBJ1-5
d_gene: .
CDR3aa: CASSQEYSGNQPQHF

v_gene: TRBV9
abundance: .
j_gene: TRBJ1-1
d_gene: .
CDR3aa: CASSVVGGDTEAFF

v_gene: TRBV5-6
abundance: .
j_gene: TRBJ1-6
d_gene: TRBD1
CDR3aa: CASSFLQGVSPLHF

v_gene: TRBV24-1
abundance: .
j_gene: TRBJ2-6
d_gene: .
CDR3aa: CATSDSSYSSGANVLTF

v_gene: TRBV5-6
abundance: .
j_gene: TRBJ2-2
d_gene: .
CDR3aa: CASSLAGTGELFF

v_gene: TRBV5-4
abundance: .
j_gene: TRBJ1-1
d_gene: TRBD1
CDR3aa: CASSIAQGWNTEVFF

v_gene: TRBV7-2
abundance: once
j_gene: TRBJ1-6
d_gene: .
CDR3aa: CASSYRPRNSPLHF

v_gene: TRBV29-1
abundance: .
j_gene: TRBJ2-3
d_gene: .
CDR3aa: CSVSGGDTQYF

v_gene: TRBV5-6
abundance: .
j_gene: TRBJ1-1
d_gene: .
CDR3aa: CASSLIWQEAFF

v_gene: TRBV30
abundance: .
j_gene: TRBJ1-2
d_gene: .
CDR3aa: CAWSVPDYGYTF

v_gene: TRBV12-3/TRBV12-4
abundance: .
j_gene: TRBJ1-2
d_gene: .
CDR3aa: CASSLGGQSGYTF

v_gene: TRBV6-5
abundance: .
j_gene: TRBJ2-1
d_gene: TRBD2
CDR3aa: CASGIQPGLGIEQFF

v_gene: TRBV9
abundance: few
j_gene: TRBJ2-1
d_gene: TRBD2
CDR3aa: CASSPGTTPHNEQFF

v_gene: TRBV6-1
abundance: .
j_gene: TRBJ1-3
d_gene: .
CDR3aa: CASSVSGFLLSGNTIYF

v_gene: TRBV2
abundance: .
j_gene: TRBJ1-6
d_gene: .
CDR3aa: CASSSTASSPLHF

v_gene: TRBV11-2
abundance: .
j_gene: TRBJ2-1
d_gene: .
CDR3aa: CASTPSAGRTDEQFF

v_gene: TRBV19
abundance: .
j_gene: TRBJ1-2
d_gene: .
CDR3aa: CASSPSHRENYGYTF

v_gene: TRBV2
abundance: .
j_gene: TRBJ2-2
d_gene: .
CDR3aa: CASSEWEVTGELFF

v_gene: TRBV9
abundance: once
j_gene: TRBJ2-2
d_gene: TRBD2
CDR3aa: CASSALVTSGSYTGELFF

v_gene: TRBV24-1
abundance: .
j_gene: TRBJ2-1
d_gene: .
CDR3aa: CATSDLRRGEQFF

v_gene: TRBV6-1
abundance: .
j_gene: TRBJ1-5
d_gene: .
CDR3aa: CASSESAGWSNQPQHF

v_gene: TRBV19
abundance: .
j_gene: TRBJ2-6
d_gene: .
CDR3aa: CASSIATFRSGANVLTF

v_gene: TRBV19
abundance: .
j_gene: TRBJ2-7
d_gene: .
CDR3aa: CASSIKFHIAERVWGESYEQYF

v_gene: TRBV10-3
abundance: .
j_gene: TRBJ1-2
d_gene: TRBD1
CDR3aa: CAIRGGTGGIYTF

v_gene: TRBV25-1
abundance: .
j_gene: TRBJ2-1
d_gene: TRBD2
CDR3aa: CASSPRTSGNYNEQFF

v_gene: TRBV12-3/TRBV12-4
abundance: .
j_gene: TRBJ2-2
d_gene: .
CDR3aa: CASSIQGTGELFF

v_gene: TRBV29-1
abundance: once
j_gene: TRBJ1-2
d_gene: .
CDR3aa: CSVEGPGSYGYTF